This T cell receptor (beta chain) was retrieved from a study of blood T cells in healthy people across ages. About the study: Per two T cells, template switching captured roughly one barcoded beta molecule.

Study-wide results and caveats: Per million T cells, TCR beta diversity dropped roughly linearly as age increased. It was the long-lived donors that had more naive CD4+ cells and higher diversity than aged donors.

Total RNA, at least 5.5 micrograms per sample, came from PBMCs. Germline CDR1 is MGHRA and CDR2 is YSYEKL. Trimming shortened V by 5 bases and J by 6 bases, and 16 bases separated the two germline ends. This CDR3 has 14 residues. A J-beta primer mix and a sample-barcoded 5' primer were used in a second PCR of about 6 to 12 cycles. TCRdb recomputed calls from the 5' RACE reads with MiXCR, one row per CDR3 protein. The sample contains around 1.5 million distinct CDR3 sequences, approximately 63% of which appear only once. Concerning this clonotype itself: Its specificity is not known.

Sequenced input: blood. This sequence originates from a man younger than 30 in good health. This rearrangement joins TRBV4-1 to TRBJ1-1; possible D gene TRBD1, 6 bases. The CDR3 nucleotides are TGCGCCAGCAGCGAAGTCTGGGGGCTTGCTGAAGCTTTCTTT. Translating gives CASSEVWGLAEAFF.